These T cell receptor beta chains were read from a single sample in a study of shared clonotypes between healthy human individuals. TCRdb's table, derived via immunoSEQ multiplex PCR, lists solely in-frame clones and lacks some. The data show over 750,000 clones, around 96% seen once. The sequenced material came from naive CD8+ T cells sorted from blood. These receptor sequences come from a man in his thirties or forties in good health. CDR3s include the opening cysteine and the closing phenylalanine or tryptophan. Fields, in order: V gene, D gene, clone size, J gene, CDR3 DNA, CDR3 protein. The D gene is left open where the match is weak. Clone size appears in some rows only: once, few, many, or a class for an expanded clone.

TRBV28,TRBD2,.,TRBJ2-7,TGTGCCACGTCACCAGCGGGAGGGCTGTACGAGCAGTACTTC,CATSPAGGLYEQYF
TRBV29-1,.,once,TRBJ2-3,TGCAGCGTTGTTAGGGCAGGGGGAGGAGATACGCAGTATTTT,CSVVRAGGGDTQYF
TRBV6-5,.,.,TRBJ2-1,TGTGCCAGCGCAAACGGGCGGACTCGTCACAATGAGCAGTTCTTC,CASANGRTRHNEQFF
TRBV7-6,.,.,TRBJ1-1,TGTGCCAGCAGCCACGTAGGGTTGGGGAACACTGAAGCTTTCTTT,CASSHVGLGNTEAFF
TRBV5-5,.,.,TRBJ2-7,TGTGCCAGCAGCTTGGGGGGCACAGGGTCTGAGCAGTACTTC,CASSLGGTGSEQYF
TRBV6-5,.,.,TRBJ2-7,TGTGCCAGCAGTGTCGCAGGCTCCTACGAGCAGTACTTC,CASSVAGSYEQYF
TRBV27,.,.,TRBJ1-2,TGTGCCAGTTCTCCCCGAGGGCAGGGGCATGGCTACACCTTC,CASSPRGQGHGYTF
TRBV27,.,once,TRBJ2-1,TGTGCCAGCAGTTTGCTTAGCCTGACTTACAATGAGCAGTTCTTC,CASSLLSLTYNEQFF
TRBV28,TRBD1,.,TRBJ1-2,TGTGCCAGCAGTCCGGGACAGGGGGTGGGCTATGGCTACACCTTC,CASSPGQGVGYGYTF
TRBV7-9,.,.,TRBJ2-7,TGTGCCAGCAGCTTGGGAACCGAGCAGTACTTC,CASSLGTEQYF
TRBV19,TRBD1,.,TRBJ2-7,TGTGCCAGTAGTCCCGGACAGGGCCTCTATTTCTACGAGCAGTACTTC,CASSPGQGLYFYEQYF
TRBV7-9,TRBD1,.,TRBJ2-1,TGTGCCAGCAGCTTAGGACAGGGGTCCTACAATGAGCAGTTCTTC,CASSLGQGSYNEQFF
TRBV30,TRBD1,.,TRBJ2-2,TGTGCCTGGAGTGCCGGGACAGGGAACACCGGGGAGCTGTTTTTT,CAWSAGTGNTGELFF
TRBV29-1,.,.,TRBJ1-5,TGCAGCGTTAATAGACGTCGTGGAGGCAATCAGCCCCAGCATTTT,CSVNRRRGGNQPQHF
TRBV19,.,.,TRBJ2-1,TGTGCCAGTAGTATAGATGAAGCTGGCTACAATGAGCAGTTCTTC,CASSIDEAGYNEQFF
TRBV5-4,TRBD1,.,TRBJ1-2,TGTGCCAGCACGTTCGACAGGGCGAGGGATGGCTACACCTTC,CASTFDRARDGYTF
TRBV7-9,.,once,TRBJ2-7,TGTGCCAGCAGCGACACTTCCACGGGACCACAGGGTATTCCCTACGAGCAGTACTTC,CASSDTSTGPQGIPYEQYF
TRBV15,.,.,TRBJ2-1,TGTGCCACCAGCAGCGGAATTGGGGGCGATGAGCAGTTCTTC,CATSSGIGGDEQFF
TRBV15,.,.,TRBJ2-7,TGTGCCACCAGCAGAGATATGAGCTACGAGCAGTACTTC,CATSRDMSYEQYF
TRBV7-9,.,.,TRBJ1-3,TGTGCCAGCTGGCAAGTAGAAGTTGGAAACACCATATATTTT,CASWQVEVGNTIYF
TRBV2,.,.,TRBJ1-2,TGTGCCAGCATGCAGGGCTATGGCTACACCTTC,CASMQGYGYTF
TRBV10-1,TRBD2,.,TRBJ2-1,TGCGCCAGCAGTGAGTCGGGGCGGGAGGGCCTCAGTGAGCAGTTCTTC,CASSESGREGLSEQFF
TRBV27,.,once,TRBJ2-7,TGTGCCAGCAGATCCGGGACCTTTGCGTCCGAGCAGTACTTC,CASRSGTFASEQYF
TRBV18,.,.,TRBJ2-1,TGTGCCAGCTCACCAGAAGCAAGACAGTCCTACAATGAGCAGTTCTTC,CASSPEARQSYNEQFF
TRBV7-9,TRBD2,.,TRBJ2-1,TGTGCCAGCAGCTTAAGTAGCGGGTCTATTTACAATGAGCAGTTCTTC,CASSLSSGSIYNEQFF
TRBV11-2,TRBD2,.,TRBJ2-1,TGTGCCAGCACCCTAGCGGGAGGGCCCCATGAGCAGTTCTTC,CASTLAGGPHEQFF
TRBV11-2,.,.,TRBJ1-5,TGTGCCAGCAGCTTAGGCCTTACGGGGCCCCAGCATTTT,CASSLGLTGPQHF
TRBV4-1,TRBD2,.,TRBJ2-7,TGCGCCAGCACCCCAAGCGGGGTCGGGGACGAGCAGTACTTC,CASTPSGVGDEQYF
TRBV10-3,TRBD1,.,TRBJ1-2,TGTGCCACACAGGACAGGGGATCCTATGGCTACACCTTC,CATQDRGSYGYTF
TRBV27,.,once,TRBJ1-2,TGTGCCAGCAGTCCCTCGACCTACTATGGCTACACCTTC,CASSPSTYYGYTF
TRBV28,.,.,TRBJ2-3,TGTGCCAGCAGATCACGAGTAACTAGCACAGATACGCAGTATTTT,CASRSRVTSTDTQYF
TRBV5-5,TRBD2,.,TRBJ2-2,TGTGCCAGCAGCACTGGGGCTAGCGGGAGTACCGGGGAGCTGTTTTTT,CASSTGASGSTGELFF
TRBV27,.,.,TRBJ2-7,TGTGCCAGCAGTTTATCACAAATGAGCTCCTACGAGCAGTACTTC,CASSLSQMSSYEQYF
TRBV15,.,.,TRBJ2-2,TGTGCCACCAGCACGTACGTCGGGAACACCGGGGAGCTGTTTTTT,CATSTYVGNTGELFF
TRBV7-9,.,.,TRBJ1-5,TGTGCCAGCAGTCCTCCCGGGGGGCCTAATCAGCCCCAGCATTTT,CASSPPGGPNQPQHF
TRBV29-1,.,.,TRBJ2-7,TGCAGCGTTCTCCAGGGGCCCTACGAGCAGTACTTC,CSVLQGPYEQYF
TRBV18,.,.,TRBJ2-1,TGTGCCAGCTCACCACGAGGAGTGTCGGGCAATGAGCAGTTCTTC,CASSPRGVSGNEQFF
TRBV27,.,.,TRBJ2-1,TGTGCCAGCAGTTTAGCGGGTCTGGGGAATGAGCAGTTCTTC,CASSLAGLGNEQFF
TRBV6-1,TRBD2,.,TRBJ2-7,TGTGCCAGCAGTGAAGGAGAGGGCGGGAGGTACGAGCAGTACTTC,CASSEGEGGRYEQYF
TRBV10-1,.,.,TRBJ1-1,TGCGCCAGCAGTGAGACGGCCTTCGGTGCGGGAGTAACACTGGGAGCTTTCTTT,CASSETAFGAGVTLGAFF